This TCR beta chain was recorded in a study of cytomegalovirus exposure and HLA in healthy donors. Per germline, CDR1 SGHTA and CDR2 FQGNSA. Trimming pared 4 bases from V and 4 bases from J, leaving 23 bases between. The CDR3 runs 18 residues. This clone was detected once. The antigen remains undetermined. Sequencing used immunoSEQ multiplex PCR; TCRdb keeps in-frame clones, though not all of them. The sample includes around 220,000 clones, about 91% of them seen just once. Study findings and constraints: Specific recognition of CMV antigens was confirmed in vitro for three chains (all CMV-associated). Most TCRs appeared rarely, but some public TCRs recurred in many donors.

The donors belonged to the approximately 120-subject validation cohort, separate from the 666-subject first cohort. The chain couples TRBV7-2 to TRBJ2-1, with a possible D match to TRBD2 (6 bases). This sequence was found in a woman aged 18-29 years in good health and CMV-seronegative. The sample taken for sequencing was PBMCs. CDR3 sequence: CASSSVFAGSPRYNEQFF. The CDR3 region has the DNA TGTGCCAGCAGCTCGGTCTTTGCGGGATCGCCTCGATACAATGAGCAGTTCTTC.